The clone carrying this T cell receptor beta chain has more than one count but fewer than ten. The antigen remains unidentified. This sample was included in a study of human T cells and chemical hapten exposure. Study summary: Each patch test put 0.01% DPC on the upper back, and results were read at 6 days. Study-wide points: The immune response of these alopecia patients might not match healthy individuals'.

Stated time point: pre-sensitization, week 0. Stated treatment: therapeutic diphenylcyclopropenone sensitization with weekly scalp DPC. Sequencing started from total RNA isolated from unfractionated whole blood. The V gene's germline CDR1 is SNHLY and CDR2 FYNNEI. CDR3 length: 15 residues. V was shortened by 2 bases and J by 5 bases, with 12 bases between the two germline ends. Single cDNA molecules in the library carried unique molecular identifiers attached during preparation. From the RACE reads, TCRdb called clonotypes with MiXCR, one entry per CDR3 protein. The sample lists around 180,000 distinct CDR3 sequences; about 31% were seen once.

The source material was whole blood, sampled in connection with sensitization to the hapten diphenylcyclopropenone (DPC). The V and J genes are TRBV2 and TRBJ2-2; TRBD1 might be the D (5 bases). The clonotype comes from a woman in her twenties or thirties with alopecia areata. Some clones in this sample may be carry-over from other donors' samples. In nucleotides, the CDR3 is TGTGCCAGCAGTGAACAACCCCCAGGGACCGGGGAGCTGTTTTTT. Its translation is CASSEQPPGTGELFF.